Listed below are T cell receptor beta chains from one sample, sequenced in a study of blood T cell repertoires in COVID-19. Only in-frame clones appear in the TCRdb table, and some are missing; sequencing was by immunoSEQ multiplex PCR. The sample has more than 200,000 clones, 75% to 90% seen once; the top ten hold approximately 4.1%. Source material: PBMCs or T cells enriched from blood (not recorded which). These receptors were taken from a young woman who had recovered from COVID-19. CDR3s include the opening cysteine and the closing phenylalanine or tryptophan. The D gene is left open where the match is weak. Not all rows give a size; the values are once, few, many and, for expanded clones, a class.

V: TRBV30; J: TRBJ2-1; size: NA; D: NA; DNA: TGTGCCTGGAGTGTACGGGGAAATGAGCAGTTCTTC; CDR3: CAWSVRGNEQFF
V: TRBV4-1; J: TRBJ2-1; size: NA; D: TRBD2; DNA: TGCGCCAGCAGCCACGTGGCGGGAGGGATACTATACAATGAGCAGTTCTTC; CDR3: CASSHVAGGILYNEQFF
V: TRBV7-3; J: TRBJ2-7; size: NA; D: TRBD1; DNA: TGTGCCAGCAGCTTCACAGGGGGCATCTACGAGCAGTACTTC; CDR3: CASSFTGGIYEQYF
V: TRBV24-1; J: TRBJ1-2; size: NA; D: NA; DNA: TGTGCCACCAGTGAAACCAGGACTAACTATGGCTACACCTTC; CDR3: CATSETRTNYGYTF
V: TRBV19; J: TRBJ1-5; size: NA; D: NA; DNA: TGTGCCAGTAGTTGGATCCGTGAAGGGAGAGGAAAGCCCCAGCATTTT; CDR3: CASSWIREGRGKPQHF
V: TRBV19; J: TRBJ2-1; size: NA; D: NA; DNA: TGTGCCAGCACAACAGGAATGGGCAATCGTGAGCAGTTCTTC; CDR3: CASTTGMGNREQFF
V: TRBV11-3; J: TRBJ2-2; size: NA; D: TRBD1; DNA: TGTGCCAGCAGCTCGGGACAGAACAGGAACACCGGGGAGCTGTTTTTT; CDR3: CASSSGQNRNTGELFF
V: TRBV10-3; J: TRBJ2-1; size: NA; D: TRBD2; DNA: TGTGCCATCAGTGAGTCCTTACGGCTAGCGGGTAACAATGAGCAGTTCTTC; CDR3: CAISESLRLAGNNEQFF
V: TRBV15; J: TRBJ2-5; size: NA; D: NA; DNA: TGTGCCACCAGCAGAGAGGCCTTCCAAGAGACCCAGTACTTC; CDR3: CATSREAFQETQYF
V: TRBV7-2; J: TRBJ2-7; size: NA; D: NA; DNA: TGTGCCAGCAGCCCCTCCCCCTTTAGTTCCTACGAGCAGTACTTC; CDR3: CASSPSPFSSYEQYF
V: TRBV10-3; J: TRBJ1-2; size: NA; D: TRBD1; DNA: TGTGCCATCAGTGCCGGGACAGGGTCTACATTCTCCTACACCTTC; CDR3: CAISAGTGSTFSYTF
V: TRBV29-1; J: TRBJ1-1; size: NA; D: TRBD1; DNA: TGCAGCGCTGGGACAGGGGGGAACACTGAAGCTTTCTTT; CDR3: CSAGTGGNTEAFF
V: TRBV11-1; J: TRBJ2-1; size: NA; D: NA; DNA: TGTGCCAGCAGCTTGGAGGGAAGAAATGAGCAGTTCTTC; CDR3: CASSLEGRNEQFF
V: TRBV19; J: TRBJ1-5; size: NA; D: TRBD1; DNA: TGTGCCAGTGGCTCGGACAGGGTGGGTCAGCCCCAGCATTTT; CDR3: CASGSDRVGQPQHF
V: TRBV29-1; J: TRBJ1-3; size: NA; D: NA; DNA: TGCAGCTCGACTGGGGGGGCAGAAAGTGGAAACACCATATATTTT; CDR3: CSSTGGAESGNTIYF
V: TRBV6-2/TRBV6-3; J: TRBJ2-2; size: NA; D: TRBD2; DNA: TGTGCCAGCAGTTACCGCCTAGCGGGAGTCCTAAGCTCCGGGGAGCTGTTTTTT; CDR3: CASSYRLAGVLSSGELFF
V: TRBV9; J: TRBJ2-1; size: NA; D: TRBD2; DNA: TGTGCCAGCAGCCCCCCGGTTAGCGGGAGGGCCAGGGCAAATGAGCAGTTCTTC; CDR3: CASSPPVSGRARANEQFF
V: TRBV7-9; J: TRBJ2-7; size: NA; D: TRBD1; DNA: TGTGCCAGCAGCTTCGAGGGTTTGACAGGGGGCTACGAGCAGTACTTC; CDR3: CASSFEGLTGGYEQYF
V: TRBV29-1; J: TRBJ2-5; size: NA; D: NA; DNA: TGCAGCGTTGACAGCGGGTCTCAGGGAGAGACCCAGTACTTC; CDR3: CSVDSGSQGETQYF
V: TRBV28; J: TRBJ1-4; size: once; D: NA; DNA: TGTGCCAGCAGTTTATTACAGGGACATGAAAAACTGTTTTTT; CDR3: CASSLLQGHEKLFF
V: TRBV12-3/TRBV12-4; J: TRBJ1-2; size: NA; D: NA; DNA: TGTGCCAGCGGCCCCAGGGAGGGGCGCGGCTACACCTTC; CDR3: CASGPREGRGYTF
V: TRBV5-5; J: TRBJ2-2; size: NA; D: NA; DNA: TGTGCCAGCAGCTTGTCAAGGGGGTCGGACACCGGGGAGCTGTTTTTT; CDR3: CASSLSRGSDTGELFF
V: TRBV7-3; J: TRBJ2-1; size: NA; D: TRBD2; DNA: TGTGCCAGCAGCTTACGTACTAGCGGACCCAATGAGCAGTTCTTC; CDR3: CASSLRTSGPNEQFF
V: TRBV19; J: TRBJ1-5; size: NA; D: TRBD1; DNA: TGTGCCAGTAGTGCCCGGACAGGCAATTCTAATCAGCCCCAGCATTTT; CDR3: CASSARTGNSNQPQHF
V: TRBV28; J: TRBJ1-1; size: NA; D: TRBD1; DNA: TGTGCCAGCAGTTTATTTGGACAGGGGGCATCTAGGAACACTGAAGCTTTCTTT; CDR3: CASSLFGQGASRNTEAFF
V: TRBV30; J: TRBJ1-4; size: NA; D: TRBD1; DNA: TGTGCCTACGGACCGGGACAGGGCCGGGAAAAACTGTTTTTT; CDR3: CAYGPGQGREKLFF
V: TRBV5-6; J: TRBJ1-1; size: NA; D: NA; DNA: TGTGCCAGCAGCTCGACAGTGAACACTGAAGCTTTCTTT; CDR3: CASSSTVNTEAFF
V: TRBV30; J: TRBJ1-1; size: NA; D: NA; DNA: TGTGCCTGGAGGATGGGGCGGATGAACACTGAAGCTTTCTTT; CDR3: CAWRMGRMNTEAFF
V: TRBV28; J: TRBJ1-2; size: NA; D: TRBD1; DNA: TGTGCCAGCTCCCCCGGTGGCAGGGGGCTTTATGGGGACACCTTC; CDR3: CASSPGGRGLYGDTF
V: TRBV19; J: TRBJ1-1; size: NA; D: TRBD1; DNA: TGTGCCAGTACCCTCGGACAGGGATTGAACACTGAAGCTTTCTTT; CDR3: CASTLGQGLNTEAFF
V: TRBV28; J: TRBJ1-5; size: NA; D: NA; DNA: TGTGCCAGCAGTTTGCCCCCTCGGGACACCACGCGGGGGGGGCAGCCCCAGCATTTT; CDR3: CASSLPPRDTTRGGQPQHF
V: TRBV4-2; J: TRBJ2-2; size: NA; D: NA; DNA: TGTGCCAGCAGCCTACGGGGATCTTACCGGGAGCTGTTTTTT; CDR3: CASSLRGSYRELFF
V: TRBV28; J: TRBJ1-2; size: once; D: NA; DNA: TGTGCCAGCAGAGTTCCTGGCCCCCGCTATGGCTACACCTTC; CDR3: CASRVPGPRYGYTF
V: TRBV27; J: TRBJ1-6; size: NA; D: NA; DNA: TGTGCCAGCAGTTTATGGACAGATAATTCACCCCTCCACTTT; CDR3: CASSLWTDNSPLHF
V: TRBV28; J: TRBJ1-2; size: NA; D: TRBD1; DNA: TGTGCCAGCAGTTTCGGGGGATCCGGGACAGGAACGAACTATGGCTACACCTTC; CDR3: CASSFGGSGTGTNYGYTF
V: TRBV5-4; J: TRBJ2-7; size: NA; D: TRBD2; DNA: TGTGCCAGCAGCAATAGCGGGTCCCCCTACGAGCAGTACTTC; CDR3: CASSNSGSPYEQYF
V: TRBV7-9; J: TRBJ2-1; size: NA; D: NA; DNA: TGTGCCAGCAGCTTAGTAAGCGATGAGCAGTTCTTC; CDR3: CASSLVSDEQFF
V: TRBV4-3; J: TRBJ2-7; size: NA; D: NA; DNA: TGCGCCAGCAGTATCGATTGGGGTGGTAGCGGAAGGAGCTCCTACGAGCAGTACTTC; CDR3: CASSIDWGGSGRSSYEQYF
V: TRBV18; J: TRBJ2-2; size: NA; D: TRBD2; DNA: TGTGCCAGCTCACCAGCCGCGGGGGACAACACCGGGGAGCTGTTTTTT; CDR3: CASSPAAGDNTGELFF
V: TRBV27; J: TRBJ1-2; size: NA; D: NA; DNA: TGTGCCACCCTACCACTCGGACAGCCTAGGGATGGCTACACCTTC; CDR3: CATLPLGQPRDGYTF
V: TRBV5-4; J: TRBJ1-3; size: NA; D: NA; DNA: TGTGCCAGCAGCTCCGGGAGCTCTGGAAACACCATATATTTT; CDR3: CASSSGSSGNTIYF
V: TRBV28; J: TRBJ1-1; size: NA; D: NA; DNA: TGTGCCAGCAGTTCTGAGGGATGGAACACTGAAGCTTTCTTT; CDR3: CASSSEGWNTEAFF
V: TRBV27; J: TRBJ1-2; size: NA; D: NA; DNA: TGTGCCAGCAGTTTATCGGGTGGAGGGTACTATGGCTACACCTTC; CDR3: CASSLSGGGYYGYTF
V: TRBV12-5; J: TRBJ2-1; size: NA; D: TRBD1; DNA: TGTGCTAGTGGCCCCGACAGGGCTGAGCAGTTCTTC; CDR3: CASGPDRAEQFF
V: TRBV5-4; J: TRBJ2-1; size: NA; D: TRBD2; DNA: TGTGCCAGCAGCTTGGCCGAAGCGGGGGCGTTAGAGCAGTTCTTC; CDR3: CASSLAEAGALEQFF
V: TRBV7-2; J: TRBJ2-3; size: NA; D: NA; DNA: TGTGCCAGCAGCTCCCGCCAGGGTTTAGCAGATACGCAGTATTTT; CDR3: CASSSRQGLADTQYF
V: TRBV30; J: TRBJ2-3; size: NA; D: NA; DNA: TGTGCCTGGAGTGTTGGAGGACGCACAGATACGCAGTATTTT; CDR3: CAWSVGGRTDTQYF
V: TRBV6-5; J: TRBJ2-7; size: NA; D: NA; DNA: TGTGCCAGCAGTCCCAGGGTCTGGACCTACGAGCAGTACTTC; CDR3: CASSPRVWTYEQYF
V: TRBV10-3; J: TRBJ1-6; size: NA; D: NA; DNA: TGTGCCACAGCCGCGACAGCGATCCTAAGGGCTTCACCCCTCCACTTT; CDR3: CATAATAILRASPLHF
V: TRBV7-3; J: TRBJ1-2; size: few; D: NA; DNA: TGTGCCAGCAGCTCCCACGACGCGGATGGCTACACCTTC; CDR3: CASSSHDADGYTF
V: TRBV9; J: TRBJ1-2; size: NA; D: NA; DNA: TGTGCCAGCAGCGTCCCAGGGGCAGGAGGCTACACCTTC; CDR3: CASSVPGAGGYTF
V: TRBV3-1/TRBV3-2; J: TRBJ1-1; size: once; D: NA; DNA: TGTGCCAGCAGCCAAGCGATGGGCGCCGCTGAAGCTTTCTTT; CDR3: CASSQAMGAAEAFF
V: TRBV4-3; J: TRBJ1-1; size: NA; D: NA; DNA: TGCGCCAGCAGCCAAGGGGCACAGGCGACCCCCTGGGACACTGAAGCTTTCTTT; CDR3: CASSQGAQATPWDTEAFF